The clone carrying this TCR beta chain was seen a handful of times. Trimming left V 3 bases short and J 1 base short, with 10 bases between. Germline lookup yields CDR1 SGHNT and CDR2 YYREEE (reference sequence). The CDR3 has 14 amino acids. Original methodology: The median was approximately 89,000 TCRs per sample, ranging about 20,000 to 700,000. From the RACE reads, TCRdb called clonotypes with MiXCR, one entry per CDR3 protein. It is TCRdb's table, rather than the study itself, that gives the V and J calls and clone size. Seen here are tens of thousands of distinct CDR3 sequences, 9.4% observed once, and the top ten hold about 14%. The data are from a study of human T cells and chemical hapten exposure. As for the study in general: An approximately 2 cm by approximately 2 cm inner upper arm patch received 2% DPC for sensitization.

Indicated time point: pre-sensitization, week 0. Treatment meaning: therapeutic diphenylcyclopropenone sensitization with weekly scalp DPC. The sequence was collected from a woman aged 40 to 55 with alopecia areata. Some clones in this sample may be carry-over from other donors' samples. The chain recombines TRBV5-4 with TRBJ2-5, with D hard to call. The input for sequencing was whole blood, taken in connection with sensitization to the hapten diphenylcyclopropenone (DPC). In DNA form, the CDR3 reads TGTGCCAGCAGCTCCCCAGTGAGCCAAGAGACCCAGTACTTC. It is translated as CASSSPVSQETQYF.